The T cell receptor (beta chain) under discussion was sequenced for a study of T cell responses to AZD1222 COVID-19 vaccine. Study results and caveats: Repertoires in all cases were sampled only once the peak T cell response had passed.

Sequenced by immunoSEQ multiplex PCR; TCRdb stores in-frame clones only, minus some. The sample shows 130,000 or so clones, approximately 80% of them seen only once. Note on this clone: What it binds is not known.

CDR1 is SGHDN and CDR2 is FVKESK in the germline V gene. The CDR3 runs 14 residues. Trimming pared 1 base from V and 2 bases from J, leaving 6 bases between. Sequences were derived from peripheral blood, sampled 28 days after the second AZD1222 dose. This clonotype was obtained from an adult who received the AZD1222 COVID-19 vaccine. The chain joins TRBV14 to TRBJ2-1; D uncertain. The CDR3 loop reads CASSQAQPYNEQFF. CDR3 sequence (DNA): TGTGCCAGCAGCCAAGCCCAGCCCTACAATGAGCAGTTCTTC.